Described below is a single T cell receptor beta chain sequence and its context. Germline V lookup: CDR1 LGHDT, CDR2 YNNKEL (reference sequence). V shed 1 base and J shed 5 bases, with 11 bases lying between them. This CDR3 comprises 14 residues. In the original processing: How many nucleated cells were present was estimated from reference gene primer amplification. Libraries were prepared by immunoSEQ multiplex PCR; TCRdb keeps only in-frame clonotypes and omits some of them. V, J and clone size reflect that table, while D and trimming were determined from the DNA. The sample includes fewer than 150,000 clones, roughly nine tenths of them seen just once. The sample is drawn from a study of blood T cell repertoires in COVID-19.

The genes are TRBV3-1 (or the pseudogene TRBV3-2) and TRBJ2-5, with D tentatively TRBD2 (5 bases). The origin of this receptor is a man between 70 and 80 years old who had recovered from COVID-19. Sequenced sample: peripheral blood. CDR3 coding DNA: TGTGCCAGCAGCCAAGTAGGTGGGGAGGAGACCCAGTACTTC. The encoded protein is CASSQVGGEETQYF.